The 30 T cell receptor beta chains in this list originate from one sample, sequenced in a study of T cells in localized non-small cell lung cancer. Sequenced by immunoSEQ multiplex PCR; TCRdb stores in-frame clones only, minus some. The sample records 45,000 to 60,000 clones, 75% to 90% being singletons. The source was peripheral blood, collected before any cancer treatment. Receptors were obtained from a woman aged 35 to 70 with stage I lung adenocarcinoma.

V gene TRBV19 combines with J gene TRBJ2-7, with D hard to call. The CDR3 is made up of 11 amino acids. V dropped 6 bases and J dropped 4 bases, with 7 bases sitting between them. Germline V gives CDR1 LNHDA, CDR2 SQIVND (reference sequence). CDR3 DNA sequence: TGTGCCAGTAGCGATAAATACGAGCAGTACTTC. Translation: CASSDKYEQYF.

The rearrangement joins TRBV2 to TRBJ2-5; 11 bases agree with TRBD2. This CDR3 comprises 18 residues. Germline CDR1 SNHLY, CDR2 FYNNEI. V shed 3 bases and J 2 bases; nucleotides not matched to a gene: 11. CDR3 sequence: CASSDELAGAGEQETQYF. In DNA form, the CDR3 reads TGTGCCAGCAGTGATGAACTAGCGGGGGCGGGGGAACAAGAGACCCAGTACTTC.

This sequence joins TRBV19 and TRBJ2-1, with D possibly matching TRBD1 (6 bases). Trimming took 5 bases from V and 0 from J, leaving 11 bases between them. The CDR3 sequence is 15 residues long. Germline V gene data show CDR1 as LNHDA and CDR2 as SQIVND (reference sequence). The CDR3 protein is CASSPDRSSYNEQFF. The CDR3 nucleotides are TGTGCCAGTAGTCCCGACAGGAGCTCCTACAATGAGCAGTTCTTC. The whole variable domain, remainder taken from reference TRBV19 and TRBJ2-1, is DGGITQSPKYLFRKEGQNVTLSCEQNLNHDAMYWYRQDPGQGLRLIYYSQIVNDFQKGDIAEGYSVSREKKESFPLTVTSAQKNPTAFYLCASSPDRSSYNEQFFGPGTRLTVL.

Regarding this clone: Just one base apart from a much larger clone, this may be a read error. The rearrangement uses TRBV7-2 and TRBJ2-7; a weak D match, TRBD2 (5 bases). The CDR3 runs to 14 residues. Between the trimmed V and J ends, which lost 1 base and 2 bases, there was a span of 9 bases. Germline CDR1 is SGHTA and CDR2 is FQGNSA. In DNA form, the CDR3 reads TGTGCCAGCAGCTTAGAGGTGGGAGCCTACGAGCAGTACTTC. It specifies CASSLEVGAYEQYF.

V and J are TRBV30 and TRBJ1-4; D call uncertain. CDR1 is GTSNPN and CDR2 is SVGIG in the germline V gene (reference sequence). There are 17 residues in the CDR3. Trimming pared 2 bases from V and 1 base from J, leaving 17 bases between. The chain's CDR3 is CAWSTLSSGLTNEKLFF. CDR3 nucleotide sequence: TGTGCCTGGAGTACCTTATCCTCGGGATTAACTAATGAAAAACTGTTTTTT.

This chain joins TRBV15 and TRBJ2-1; D ambiguous. There are 11 residues in the CDR3. Germline assignment: CDR1 LNHNV and CDR2 YYDKDF (reference sequence). The V gene lost 5 bases and the J gene lost 8 bases, with 7 bases spanning the gap. In nucleotides, the CDR3 is TGTGCCACCAGCGCCGTGGATGAGCAGTTCTTC. Translating it yields CATSAVDEQFF.

The chain links TRBV6-5 to TRBJ1-5; no firm D call. Germline V gene lookup returns CDR1 MNHEY and CDR2 SVGAGI. CDR3 length: 14 residues. V was pared by 0 bases and J by 1 base, with 4 bases between. DNA of the CDR3: TGTGCCAGCAGTTACTCGACCAGCAATCAGCCCCAGCATTTT. It encodes CASSYSTSNQPQHF.

This clone showed up just once. The chain has TRBV2 and TRBJ2-3; the match to TRBD2 covers 9 bases. CDR3 length: 15 amino acids. Trimming at V came to 5 bases and at J to 4 bases, leaving 7 bases not matched to a gene. The germline V gene encodes CDR1 SNHLY and CDR2 FYNNEI. The CDR3, as DNA: TGTGCCAGCAGTTTAGCGGGGGCCCCGGCAGATACGCAGTATTTT. It codes for CASSLAGAPADTQYF.

This chain links TRBV10-3 with TRBJ1-3; TRBD1 matches at 11 bases. The CDR3 totals 14 residues. J gave up 2 bases and V 6 bases, and 0 bases lay outside the gene matches. The germline CDR1 and CDR2 sequences are ENHRY and SYGVKD. The DNA of the CDR3 is TGTGCCATCAGGGGACAGGGGGCTGGAAACACCATATATTTT. This gives the protein CAIRGQGAGNTIYF.

The chain couples TRBV4-1 to TRBJ1-6, with D maybe TRBD1 (5 bases). Germline assignment: CDR1 MGHRA and CDR2 YSYEKL. CDR3 size: 16 residues. Trimming stripped 5 bases from V and 9 bases from J, with 20 bases between. The CDR3 reads CASSVWTGTGPSPLHF. The CDR3 DNA sequence: TGCGCCAGCAGCGTTTGGACCGGGACCGGGCCTTCACCCCTCCACTTT.

The V and J genes are TRBV30 and TRBJ1-5; D is unclear. From germline, CDR1 is GTSNPN and CDR2 SVGIG (reference sequence). V was shortened by 4 bases and J by 0 bases, with 7 bases between the two germline ends. CDR3 length: 13 amino acids. CDR3 loop: CAWTDSSNQPQHF. DNA of the CDR3: TGTGCCTGGACGGATAGTAGCAATCAGCCCCAGCATTTT.

J is TRBJ2-7 and V is TRBV30, with D perhaps assigned TRBD1 or TRBD2 (5 bases each). The germline gives CDR1 GTSNPN, CDR2 SVGIG (reference sequence). Trimming pared 3 bases from V and 3 bases from J, leaving 9 bases between. The CDR3 runs 12 residues. The CDR3 bases are TGTGCCTGGAGGAGGGGTGACTACGAGCAGTACTTC. Translating it yields CAWRRGDYEQYF.

The V and J genes are TRBV7-6 and TRBJ1-1; D unclear. Trimming stripped 5 bases from V and 4 bases from J, with 17 bases between. CDR3 length: 15 amino acids. CDR1 and CDR2 from the germline V gene are SGHVS and FNYEAQ. CDR3 protein: CASSAELGSRTEAFF. CDR3 coding DNA: TGTGCCAGCAGCGCCGAATTGGGGTCGCGCACTGAAGCTTTCTTT.

This chain connects TRBV19 to TRBJ2-1, with 13 bases fitting TRBD2. V shed 10 bases and J 9 bases; nucleotides not matched to a gene: 6. CDR1 is LNHDA and CDR2 is SQIVND in the germline V gene (reference sequence). The CDR3 is 13 amino acids. The CDR3 loop is CATATSGGTEQFF. The CDR3 coding sequence is TGTGCCACCGCGACTAGCGGGGGGACTGAGCAGTTCTTC.

Comment on this clone: Other nucleotide sequences in the sample specify the same CDR3. This chain uses TRBV11-3 with TRBJ2-3; perhaps D is TRBD1 or TRBD2 (5 bases each). Germline lookup yields CDR1 SGHNT and CDR2 YENEEA. The CDR3 is 15 residues long. The V end was cut by 1 base, the J end by 2 bases, with 10 bases between. The CDR3 sequence: CASSLAGASTDTQYF. The CDR3 nucleotides are TGTGCCAGCAGCTTAGCCGGGGCCTCCACAGATACGCAGTATTTT.

The chain employs TRBV30 and TRBJ2-5; D not certain. Looked up from germline, CDR1 is GTSNPN and CDR2 is SVGIG (reference sequence). CDR3 length: 12 residues. V was cut by 2 bases and J by 1 base, with 5 bases left in between. The DNA of the CDR3 is TGTGCCTGGAGTACCTTCCAAGAGACCCAGTACTTC. It encodes CAWSTFQETQYF. The full variable domain, in which reference TRBV30 and TRBJ2-5 provide the parts outside the CDR3, is SQTIHQWPATLVQPVGSPLSLECTVEGTSNPNLYWYRQAAGRGLQLLFYSVGIGQISSEVPQNLSASRPQDRQFILSSKKLLLSDSGFYLCAWSTFQETQYFGPGTRLLVL.

This chain uses TRBV11-3 with TRBJ2-6; D unclear. Deletions cut 5 bases from V and 0 bases from J, with 5 bases between. CDR3 length: 14 residues. CDR1 and CDR2 (germline): SGHNT, YENEEA. The CDR3 sequence: CASSRRSGANVLTF. DNA for the CDR3: TGTGCCAGCAGCCGGCGCTCTGGGGCCAACGTCCTGACTTTC.

The genes are TRBV2 and TRBJ2-7; D is possibly TRBD1 (6 bases). The germline gives CDR1 SNHLY, CDR2 FYNNEI. The germline V and J ends were trimmed by 8 bases and 5 bases, with 19 bases remaining between them. This CDR3 has 14 amino acids. The DNA of the CDR3 is TGTGCCAGCGAGTGGGCAGGGGAGAAGGACGAGCAGTACTTC. This gives the protein CASEWAGEKDEQYF. Supplemented by reference TRBV2 and TRBJ2-7, the full variable domain reads EPEVTQTPSHQVTQMGQEVILRCVPISNHLYFYWYRQILGQKVEFLVSFYNNEISEKSEIFDDQFSVERPDGSNFTLKIRSTKLEDSAMYFCASEWAGEKDEQYFGPGTRLTVT.

The rearrangement uses TRBV19 and TRBJ2-7; 10 bases match TRBD2. V dropped 8 bases and J dropped 3; count of bases not matched to a gene: 4. CDR1 and CDR2 from the germline V gene are LNHDA and SQIVND (reference sequence). The CDR3 covers 13 residues. CDR3 sequence (DNA): TGTGCCAGTTCCCTAGCGGGGGACTACGAGCAGTACTTC. Amino acids: CASSLAGDYEQYF.

The chain has TRBV12-5 and TRBJ2-2, with 10 bases lining up with TRBD1. V was pared by 4 bases and J by 5 bases, with 7 bases of the junction left unmatched. The CDR3 runs to 16 residues. The germline CDR1 and CDR2 sequences are LGHNT and FRNRAP. The CDR3 reads CASGSSGQGRTGELFF. DNA of the CDR3: TGTGCTAGTGGTTCTTCGGGACAGGGGAGGACCGGGGAGCTGTTTTTT. Full variable domain (outside the CDR3, taken from reference TRBV12-5 and TRBJ2-2): DARVTQTPRHKVTEMGQEVTMRCQPILGHNTVFWYRQTMMQGLELLAYFRNRAPLDDSGMPKDRFSAEMPDATLATLKIQPSEPRDSAVYFCASGSSGQGRTGELFFGEGSRLTVL.

This chain uses TRBV5-1 with TRBJ1-1; possibly TRBD1 for D (6 bases). The germline V gene has CDR1 SGHRS and CDR2 YFSETQ. With 8 bases removed from V and 1 base from J, the gap between germline ends came to 12 bases. The CDR3 contains 13 residues. CDR3 sequence reads: CASNGQRNTEAFF. DNA for the CDR3: TGCGCCAGTAATGGACAGCGGAACACTGAAGCTTTCTTT.

Only one count was recorded for this clone. This rearrangement joins TRBV5-6 to TRBJ2-3; 8 bases line up with TRBD1. Germline V lookup: CDR1 SGHDT, CDR2 YYEEEE. This CDR3 region has 15 residues. V trimming: 3 bases; J trimming: 6 bases; junction bases outside the gene matches: 9. CDR3 in amino acids: CASSSVGQGEDTQYF. The CDR3 region has the DNA TGTGCCAGCAGCTCGGTTGGACAGGGAGAGGATACGCAGTATTTT.

The V and J genes are TRBV7-2 and TRBJ1-4; TRBD1 matches at 8 bases. Germline V gives CDR1 SGHTA, CDR2 FQGNSA. V was clipped by 2 bases and J by 10 bases; unmatched bases: 9. The CDR3 has 15 amino acids. The CDR3 sequence is CASSLSVAGGGKLFF. For the CDR3, the DNA is TGTGCCAGCAGCTTATCTGTGGCAGGGGGCGGAAAACTGTTTTTT.

CDR3: CASSQDIQGVGELFF. The CDR3, as DNA: TGCGCCAGCAGCCAAGATATACAGGGGGTAGGGGAGCTGTTTTTT. The chain recombines TRBV4-3 with TRBJ2-2; 8 bases line up with TRBD1. The CDR3 runs to 15 residues. Germline CDR1 and CDR2: LGHNA and YSLEER. V lost 0 bases to trimming and J lost 8 bases; unmatched junction nucleotides: 5.

V is TRBV10-3 and J is TRBJ1-1; D is ambiguous. The CDR3 totals 12 residues. V lost 1 base and J lost 4, with 4 bases in between. CDR1 is ENHRY, CDR2 SYGVKD, per germline. The CDR3 nucleotides read TGTGCCATCAGTGAGTTGGCCACTGAAGCTTTCTTT. Its protein is CAISELATEAFF.

The genes are TRBV5-1 and TRBJ2-1, with 7 positions matching TRBD2. Losses at the gene ends were 0 bases for V and 8 bases for J; bases not matched to a gene: 11. The germline CDR1 and CDR2 sequences are SGHRS and YFSETQ. This CDR3 comprises 16 residues. CDR3 protein: CASSLGWGGIGDEQFF. The CDR3 DNA follows: TGCGCCAGCAGCTTGGGTTGGGGGGGGATAGGCGATGAGCAGTTCTTC.

In this sample, this clone turned up once. J is TRBJ2-5 and V is TRBV7-8, with a tentative D call TRBD2 (6 bases). The CDR3 extends over 14 amino acids. V was clipped by 7 bases and J by 5 bases, with 17 bases between them. Per germline, CDR1 SGHVS and CDR2 FQNEAQ. CDR3 protein: CASTLRGNVETQYF. DNA of the CDR3: TGTGCCAGCACCTTGCGGGGAAATGTGGAGACCCAGTACTTC.

This chain links TRBV7-9 with TRBJ1-1; D possibly corresponds to TRBD1 (5 bases). Germline-derived CDR1 and CDR2 are SEHNR and FQNEAQ (reference sequence). This CDR3 spans 15 amino acids. V was trimmed by 5 bases and J by 4 bases, leaving 17 bases between them. In DNA form, the CDR3 reads TGTGCCAGCAGCCGCATCGATCCGGGGGGCACTGAAGCTTTCTTT. Protein product: CASSRIDPGGTEAFF.

This clone was seen a few times. This chain connects TRBV7-2 to TRBJ2-7; tentatively, D is TRBD1 (5 bases). Germline V CDR1 and CDR2: SGHTA, FQGNSA. The CDR3 contains 13 residues. V was cut by 4 bases and J by 4 bases, with 11 bases left in between. CDR3: CASSSPGSYEQYF. The CDR3 DNA is TGTGCCAGCAGCTCGCCAGGGTCTTACGAGCAGTACTTC.

The chain uses TRBV5-4 and TRBJ2-7; D remains unclear. The germline CDR1 and CDR2 sequences are SGHNT and YYREEE (reference sequence). V lost 4 bases and J 0 bases, leaving 8 bases between the germline ends. This CDR3 has 13 residues. The CDR3 bases are TGTGCCAGCAGCGTCGCTGCCTCCTACGAGCAGTACTTC. This codes for CASSVAASYEQYF.